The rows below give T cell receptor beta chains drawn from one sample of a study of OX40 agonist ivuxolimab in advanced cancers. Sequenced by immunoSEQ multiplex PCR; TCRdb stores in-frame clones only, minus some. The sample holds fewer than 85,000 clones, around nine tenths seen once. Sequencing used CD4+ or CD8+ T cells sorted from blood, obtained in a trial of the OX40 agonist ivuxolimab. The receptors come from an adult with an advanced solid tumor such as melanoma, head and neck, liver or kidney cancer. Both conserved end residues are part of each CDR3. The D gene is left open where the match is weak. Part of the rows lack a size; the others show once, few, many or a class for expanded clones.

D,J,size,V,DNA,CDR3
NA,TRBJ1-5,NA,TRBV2,TGTGCCAGCTCGGGTCAAACAGCTAATCAGCCCCAGCATTTT,CASSGQTANQPQHF
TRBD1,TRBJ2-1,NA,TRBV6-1,TGTGCCAGCAGAGACAGGGATCCTGAGCAGTTCTTC,CASRDRDPEQFF
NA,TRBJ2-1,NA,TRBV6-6,TGTGCCAGCAGCGGGAACGGGAAGAAACGGAATGAGCAGTTCTTC,CASSGNGKKRNEQFF
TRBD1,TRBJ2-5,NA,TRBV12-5,TGTGCTAGTGGTTTGGTGGGCAAACAGGGGGTCCAAGAGACCCAGTACTTC,CASGLVGKQGVQETQYF
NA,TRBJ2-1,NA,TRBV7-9,TGTGCCAGCAGCTCGCGGGCAGGCCTTGTAGGTTTGGTTACAAATGAGCAGTTCTTC,CASSSRAGLVGLVTNEQFF
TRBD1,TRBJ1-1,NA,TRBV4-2,TGTGCCAGCAGCCAGGGGGACAGAGAGAACACTGAAGCTTTCTTT,CASSQGDRENTEAFF
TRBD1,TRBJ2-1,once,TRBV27,TGTGCCAGCAGTCAATTCCGTCCCGGGACAGGGAGGGATGAGCAGTTCTTC,CASSQFRPGTGRDEQFF
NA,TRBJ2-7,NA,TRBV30,TGTGCCTGGAGTCGGGCCGCGAGCTCCTACGAGCAGTACTTC,CAWSRAASSYEQYF
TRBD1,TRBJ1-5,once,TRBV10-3,TGTGCCACCAGGAGGGGGGACAGGGGGCTTGAGCAGCCCCAGCATTTT,CATRRGDRGLEQPQHF
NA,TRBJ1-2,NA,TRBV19,TGTGCCAGTAGTATTAACACTAACTTCTATGGCTACACCTTC,CASSINTNFYGYTF
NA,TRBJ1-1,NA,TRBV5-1,TGCGCCAGCAGCTTTGACAGTAACACTGAAGCTTTCTTT,CASSFDSNTEAFF
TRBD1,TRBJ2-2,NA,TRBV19,TGTGCCAGTAGTATCACAAACCGACAGGGGAACACCGGGGAGCTGTTTTTT,CASSITNRQGNTGELFF
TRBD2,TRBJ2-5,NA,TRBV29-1,TGCAGCGGCAGCGGGGGGAGTGAGACCCAGTACTTC,CSGSGGSETQYF
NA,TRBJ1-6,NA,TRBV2,TGTGCCAGCCAACAGGCGAGCTCCTATAATTCACCCCTCCACTTT,CASQQASSYNSPLHF